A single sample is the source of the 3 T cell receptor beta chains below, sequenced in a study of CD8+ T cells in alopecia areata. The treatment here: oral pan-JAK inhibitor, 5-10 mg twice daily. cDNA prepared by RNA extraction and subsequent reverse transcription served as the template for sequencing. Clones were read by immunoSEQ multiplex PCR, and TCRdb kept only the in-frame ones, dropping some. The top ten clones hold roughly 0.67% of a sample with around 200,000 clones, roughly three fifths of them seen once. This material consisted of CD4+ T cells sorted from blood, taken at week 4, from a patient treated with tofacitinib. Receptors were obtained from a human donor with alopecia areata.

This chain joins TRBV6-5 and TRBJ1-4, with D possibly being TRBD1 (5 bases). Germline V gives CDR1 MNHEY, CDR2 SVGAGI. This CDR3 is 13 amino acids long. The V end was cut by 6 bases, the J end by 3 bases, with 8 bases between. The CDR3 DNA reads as TGTGCCAGCAGCCGACAGTCTAATGAAAAACTGTTTTTT. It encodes CASSRQSNEKLFF.

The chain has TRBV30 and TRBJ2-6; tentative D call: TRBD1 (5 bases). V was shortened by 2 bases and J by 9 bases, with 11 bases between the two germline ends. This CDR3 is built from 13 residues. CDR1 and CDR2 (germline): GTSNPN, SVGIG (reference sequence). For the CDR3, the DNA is TGTGCCTGGAGTTTGTCCAGGGTCAACGTCCTGACTTTC. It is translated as CAWSLSRVNVLTF.

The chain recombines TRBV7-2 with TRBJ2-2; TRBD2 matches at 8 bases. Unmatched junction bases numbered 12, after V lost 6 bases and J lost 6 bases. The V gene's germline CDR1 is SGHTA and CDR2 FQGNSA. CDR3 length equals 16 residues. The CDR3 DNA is TGTGCCAGCAGTTTTGCCGGGACTAGGCTTGCCGGGGAGCTGTTTTTT. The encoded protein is CASSFAGTRLAGELFF. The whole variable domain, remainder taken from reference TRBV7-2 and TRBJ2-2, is GAGVSQSPSNKVTEKGKDVELRCDPISGHTALYWYRQSLGQGLEFLIYFQGNSAPDKSGLPSDRFSAERTGGSVSTLTIQRTQQEDSAVYLCASSFAGTRLAGELFFGEGSRLTVL.